This is a list of T cell receptor beta chains from one sample in a study of radiation and T cells in renal cell carcinoma. Method: immunoSEQ multiplex PCR; TCRdb's copy keeps in-frame clones and lacks some. The sample consists of around 74,000 clones, approximately 87% of them appearing once. The sequences come from blood, collected from a patient whose treatment included radiotherapy and nephrectomy. These receptor sequences come from an older woman with renal cell carcinoma. The CDR3 runs from the conserved cysteine through the conserved F or W. Each record gives: V gene, D gene, clone size, J gene, CDR3 DNA, CDR3 protein. The D gene is left open where the match is weak. Size is omitted from some rows. Given values are once, few, many or a class for expanded clones.

>TRBV28|-|-|TRBJ2-7
TGTGCCAGCAATCCGGGGCGAAAATACGAGCAGTACTTC
CASNPGRKYEQYF
>TRBV7-9|TRBD2|-|TRBJ2-7
TGTGCCAGCAGCTTAGCATTAGCGGGATCTTTCCACGAGCAGTACTTC
CASSLALAGSFHEQYF
>TRBV5-1|TRBD2|-|TRBJ2-7
TGCGCCAGCAGCTTGCGGGGTTACCTTCCCGGGACTAGCGGGAGGAAGACCTACGAGCAGTACTTC
CASSLRGYLPGTSGRKTYEQYF
>TRBV7-9|TRBD2|-|TRBJ2-5
TGTGCCAGCAGCCGATTACTAGCGGGACACCAAGAGACCCAGTACTTC
CASSRLLAGHQETQYF
>TRBV19|-|-|TRBJ2-7
TGTGCCAGTAGTATGGGAAGCTCCTACGAGCAGTACTTC
CASSMGSSYEQYF
>TRBV6-1|TRBD1|-|TRBJ1-1
TGTGCCAGCAGTGGTTGGACAGGGGCCCTAAACACTGAAGCTTTCTTT
CASSGWTGALNTEAFF
>TRBV19|-|-|TRBJ2-7
TGTGCCAGTAGTGACGGGGTTACCCCCTACGAGCAGTACTTC
CASSDGVTPYEQYF
>TRBV7-8|TRBD2|-|TRBJ2-7
TGTGCCAGCAGCCTAGCGGGACTCCAGGGTTCCTACGAGCAGTACTTC
CASSLAGLQGSYEQYF
>TRBV5-1|-|-|TRBJ2-3
TGCGCCAGCAGCTTGGTGGGGGGGCAGGATACGCAGTATTTT
CASSLVGGQDTQYF
>TRBV6-5|-|-|TRBJ1-6
TGTGCCAGCAGTCAACGGACAGAAAAATCACCCCTCCACTTT
CASSQRTEKSPLHF
>TRBV28|TRBD1|-|TRBJ2-2
TGTGCCAGCAGTCCGACAGGGCCGCACACCGGGGAGCTGTTTTTT
CASSPTGPHTGELFF
>TRBV7-3|-|-|TRBJ2-2
TGTGCCAGCAGCTTAAGTGGAGTGAACACCGGGGAGCTGTTTTTT
CASSLSGVNTGELFF
>TRBV7-3|TRBD2|-|TRBJ2-2
TGTGCCAGCAGCCTAGGGACTAGCGGCACCGGGGAGCTGTTTTTT
CASSLGTSGTGELFF
>TRBV6-1|-|once|TRBJ2-7
TGTGCCAGCAGTGAAGGGACAACGAGCGAGCAGTACTTC
CASSEGTTSEQYF
>TRBV7-9|-|-|TRBJ2-2
TGTGCCAGCCCGAGCGGACAGTTCGCGAACACCGGGGAGCTGTTTTTT
CASPSGQFANTGELFF
>TRBV5-1|-|-|TRBJ2-5
TGCGCCAGCAGCTCCTTACAGTCGGGGGAAGAGACCCAGTACTTC
CASSSLQSGEETQYF
>TRBV28|-|-|TRBJ2-1
TGTGCCAGCACGCAACCGGGACACAGCTCCTACAATGAGCAGTTCTTC
CASTQPGHSSYNEQFF
>TRBV4-3|-|-|TRBJ2-1
TGCGCCAGCAGCCAAGATGTCCCAGGATCCTACAATGAGCAGTTCTTC
CASSQDVPGSYNEQFF
>TRBV4-3|-|-|TRBJ2-3
TGCGCCAGCAGCCAAGCGTCCACAGATACGCAGTATTTT
CASSQASTDTQYF
>TRBV9|-|-|TRBJ2-7
TGTGCCAGCAGTCCCTCTGGAGGGGGAAGCTCCTACGAGCAGTACTTC
CASSPSGGGSSYEQYF
>TRBV7-9|-|few|TRBJ1-4
TGTGCCAGCAGCGTCCACTTTCAGGGAGGGGCTGAAAAACTGTTTTTT
CASSVHFQGGAEKLFF
>TRBV19|-|-|TRBJ2-2
TGTGCCAGTAGTGTTACAGCAAACACCGGGGAGCTGTTTTTT
CASSVTANTGELFF
>TRBV18|-|few|TRBJ2-2
TGTGCCAGCTCACCACCCGAGGGAGCTTTAAGGGAGCTGTTTTTT
CASSPPEGALRELFF
>TRBV27|TRBD2|-|TRBJ2-7
TGTGCCAGCAGTTTTCAAGCGGGAGAAGTCTACGAGCAGTACTTC
CASSFQAGEVYEQYF
>TRBV7-2|-|-|TRBJ1-5
TGTGCCAGCAGCTTGAGTTGGGACGGGTCCCAGCCCCAGCATTTT
CASSLSWDGSQPQHF
>TRBV19|TRBD1|-|TRBJ1-4
TGTGCCAGTAGGCCGTCGACAGGGACGGGAAAACTGTTTTTT
CASRPSTGTGKLFF
>TRBV10-1|TRBD1|-|TRBJ1-1
TGCGCCAGCAGTGAGGAGACAGGGAAGACTGAAGCTTTCTTT
CASSEETGKTEAFF
>TRBV5-1|TRBD2|-|TRBJ2-1
TGCGCCAGTGGGCTAGCGGGGCGCGATGAGCAGTTCTTC
CASGLAGRDEQFF
>TRBV9|-|-|TRBJ1-1
TGTGCCAGCAGCGTAATCGGGACGGGCGGCACTGAAGCTTTCTTT
CASSVIGTGGTEAFF
>TRBV11-1|-|-|TRBJ2-1
TGTGCCAGCAGCTTAGGACCAATCCAATCCAATCGGCAGTTCTTC
CASSLGPIQSNRQFF
>TRBV19|-|-|TRBJ2-5
TGTGCCAGTAGGAGGAGGGGGACCCAAGAGACCCAGTACTTC
CASRRRGTQETQYF
>TRBV27|-|-|TRBJ2-7
TGTGCCAGCGGCCAACCCGGGGAGTCCTACGAGCAGTACTTC
CASGQPGESYEQYF
>TRBV28|-|-|TRBJ2-7
TGTGCCAGCAGTGGCCAGGTGGCACTCGGCGAGCAGTACTTC
CASSGQVALGEQYF
>TRBV2|TRBD1|-|TRBJ2-3
TGTGCCCGAAGGACAGGGGATTACACAGATACGCAGTATTTT
CARRTGDYTDTQYF
>TRBV21-1|-|-|TRBJ2-2
-
CASSYSCSGGQGTGELFF
>TRBV7-9|TRBD1|-|TRBJ2-7
TGTGCCAGCAGCCCCCCATTGTGGGGACGGGACAGGGGTAAGGACGAGCAGTACTTC
CASSPPLWGRDRGKDEQYF
>TRBV27|-|-|TRBJ2-5
TGTGCCAGCAGTTCTCTGACTAGCCAAGAGACCCAGTACTTC
CASSSLTSQETQYF
>TRBV11-2|-|-|TRBJ2-5
TGTGCCAGCAGCAATGGGCGCCAAGAGACCCAGTACTTC
CASSNGRQETQYF
>TRBV7-2|TRBD1|once|TRBJ1-2
TGTGCCAGCAGCCAAGCAGGGGGCAGTAACTATGGCTACACCTTC
CASSQAGGSNYGYTF
>TRBV27|-|-|TRBJ2-3
TGTGCCAGCAGTTTAGACAGCTCTAGCACAGATACGCAGTATTTT
CASSLDSSSTDTQYF
>TRBV6-1|-|-|TRBJ2-5
TGTGCCAGCAGTGACATCGGAATAGCGGTCCAAGAGACCCAGTACTTC
CASSDIGIAVQETQYF
>TRBV19|-|-|TRBJ1-1
TGTGCCAGCACTCCGTGGGCAGGGTTGAACACTGAAGCTTTCTTT
CASTPWAGLNTEAFF